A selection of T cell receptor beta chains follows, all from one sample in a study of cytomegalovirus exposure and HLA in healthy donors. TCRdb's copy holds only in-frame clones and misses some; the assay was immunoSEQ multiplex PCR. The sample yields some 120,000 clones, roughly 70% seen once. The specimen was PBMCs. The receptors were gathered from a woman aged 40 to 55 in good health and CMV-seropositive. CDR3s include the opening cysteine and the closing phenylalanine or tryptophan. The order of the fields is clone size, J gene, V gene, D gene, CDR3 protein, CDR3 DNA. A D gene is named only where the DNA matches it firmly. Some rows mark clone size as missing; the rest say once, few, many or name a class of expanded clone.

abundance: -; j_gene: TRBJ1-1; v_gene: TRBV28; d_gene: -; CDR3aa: CASSPGQSRTEAFF; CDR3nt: TGTGCCAGCAGCCCCGGACAATCCCGCACTGAAGCTTTCTTT
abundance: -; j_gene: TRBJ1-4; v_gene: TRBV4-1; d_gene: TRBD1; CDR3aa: CASSQEEGAGEKLFF; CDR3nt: TGCGCCAGCAGCCAAGAAGAGGGGGCGGGAGAAAAACTGTTTTTT
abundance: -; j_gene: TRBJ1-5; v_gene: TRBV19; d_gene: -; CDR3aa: CASSIGGWDQPQHF; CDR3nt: TGTGCCAGTAGTATAGGAGGTTGGGATCAGCCCCAGCATTTT
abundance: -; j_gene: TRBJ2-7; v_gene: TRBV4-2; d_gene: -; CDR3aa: CASSQEAAVSYEQYF; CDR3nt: TGTGCCAGCAGCCAAGAGGCAGCGGTCTCCTACGAGCAGTACTTC
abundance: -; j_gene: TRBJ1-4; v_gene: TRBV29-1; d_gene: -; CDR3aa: CSVELEKLFF; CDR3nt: TGCAGCGTTGAACTTGAAAAACTGTTTTTT
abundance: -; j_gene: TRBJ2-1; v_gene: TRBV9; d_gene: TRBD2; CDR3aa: CASSAPLRDYHMDEQFF; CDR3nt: TGTGCCAGCAGCGCCCCACTCCGGGACTACCATATGGATGAGCAGTTCTTC
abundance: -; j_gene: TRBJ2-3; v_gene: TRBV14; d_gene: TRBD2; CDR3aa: CASSLTSGSTDTQYF; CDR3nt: TGTGCCAGCAGCCTGACTAGCGGGAGCACAGATACGCAGTATTTT
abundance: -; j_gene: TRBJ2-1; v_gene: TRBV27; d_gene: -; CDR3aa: CASSLSVSSYNEQFF; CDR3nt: TGTGCCAGCAGTTTATCGGTGAGCTCCTACAATGAGCAGTTCTTC
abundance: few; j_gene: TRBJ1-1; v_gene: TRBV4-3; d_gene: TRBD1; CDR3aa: CASSQTAGQDTEAFF; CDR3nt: TGCGCCAGCAGCCAAACTGCCGGACAGGACACTGAAGCTTTCTTT
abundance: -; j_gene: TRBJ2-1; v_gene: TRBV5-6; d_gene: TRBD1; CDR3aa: CASSWPGQGIGEQFF; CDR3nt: TGTGCCAGCAGCTGGCCGGGACAGGGGATAGGTGAGCAGTTCTTC
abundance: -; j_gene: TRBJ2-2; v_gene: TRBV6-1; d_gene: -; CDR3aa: CASSYSNTGELFF; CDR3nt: TGTGCCAGCAGTTATAGTAACACCGGGGAGCTGTTTTTT
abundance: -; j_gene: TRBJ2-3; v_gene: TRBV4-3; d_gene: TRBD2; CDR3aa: CASSRVLASGNTDTQYF; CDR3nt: TGCGCCAGCAGCCGAGTTCTAGCTAGCGGGAACACAGATACGCAGTATTTT
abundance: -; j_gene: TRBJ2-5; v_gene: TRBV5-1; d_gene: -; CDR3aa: CASSSPGLQETQYF; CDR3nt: TGCGCCAGCAGCTCGCCGGGACTTCAAGAGACCCAGTACTTC
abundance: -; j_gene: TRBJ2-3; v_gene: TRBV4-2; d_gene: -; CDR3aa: CASSPLVDSDTQYF; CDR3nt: TGTGCCAGCAGCCCTTTGGTTGACTCAGATACGCAGTATTTT
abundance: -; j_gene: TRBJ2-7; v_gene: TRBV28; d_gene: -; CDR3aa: CASSFGWTSYEQYF; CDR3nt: TGTGCCAGCAGTTTCGGTTGGACATCCTACGAGCAGTACTTC
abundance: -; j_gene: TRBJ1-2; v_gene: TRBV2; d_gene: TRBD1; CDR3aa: CASSERDRGPNYGYTF; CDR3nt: TGTGCCAGCAGTGAACGGGACAGGGGACCTAACTATGGCTACACCTTC
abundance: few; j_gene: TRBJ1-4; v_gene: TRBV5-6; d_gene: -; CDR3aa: CASRRNGGAANEKLFF; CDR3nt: TGTGCCAGCAGACGTAACGGAGGGGCGGCTAATGAAAAACTGTTTTTT
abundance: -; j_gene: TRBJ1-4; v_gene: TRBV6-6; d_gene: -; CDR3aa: CASSYSLVQAREKLFF; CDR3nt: TGTGCCAGCAGTTACTCGTTAGTACAGGCAAGGGAAAAACTGTTTTTT
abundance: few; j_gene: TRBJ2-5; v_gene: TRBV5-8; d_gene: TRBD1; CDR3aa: CASSLGDRVYQETQYF; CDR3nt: TGTGCCAGCAGCTTGGGGGACAGGGTGTACCAAGAGACCCAGTACTTC
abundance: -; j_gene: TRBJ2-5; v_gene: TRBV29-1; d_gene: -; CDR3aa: CLVRGSETQYF; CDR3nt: TGCCTCGTCCGGGGATCGGAGACCCAGTACTTC
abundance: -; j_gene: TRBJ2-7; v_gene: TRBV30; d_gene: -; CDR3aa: CAWSVYTGRLSEQYF; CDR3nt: TGTGCCTGGAGTGTTTATACAGGGAGACTCTCCGAGCAGTACTTC
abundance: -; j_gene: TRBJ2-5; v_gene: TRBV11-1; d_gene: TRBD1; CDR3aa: CASRGQHQETQYF; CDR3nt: TGTGCCAGCAGGGGACAGCACCAAGAGACCCAGTACTTC
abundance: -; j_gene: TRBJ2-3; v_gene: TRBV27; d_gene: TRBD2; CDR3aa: CASSSGTRPDTQYF; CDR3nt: TGTGCCAGCAGTTCCGGGACTAGACCAGATACGCAGTATTTT
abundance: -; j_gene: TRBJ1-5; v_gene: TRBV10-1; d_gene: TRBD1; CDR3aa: CASSESRTGGHQPQHF; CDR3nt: TGCGCCAGCAGTGAGTCGAGGACAGGGGGACATCAGCCCCAGCATTTT
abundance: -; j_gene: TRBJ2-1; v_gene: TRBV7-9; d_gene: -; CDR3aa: CASSNSGNEQFF; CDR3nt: TGTGCCAGCAGCAATTCGGGGAATGAGCAGTTCTTC
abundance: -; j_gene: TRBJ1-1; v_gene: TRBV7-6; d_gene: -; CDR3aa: CASSLGGGNTEAFF; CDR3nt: TGTGCCAGCAGCTTAGGGGGGGGGAACACTGAAGCTTTCTTT
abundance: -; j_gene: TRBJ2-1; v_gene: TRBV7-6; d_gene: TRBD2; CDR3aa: CASSVGGPLEQFF; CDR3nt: TGTGCCAGCAGCGTGGGAGGGCCCCTTGAGCAGTTCTTC
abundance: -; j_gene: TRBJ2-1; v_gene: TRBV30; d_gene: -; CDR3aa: CALNRGSSYNEQFF; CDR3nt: TGTGCGTTGAATCGGGGGAGCTCCTACAATGAGCAGTTCTTC
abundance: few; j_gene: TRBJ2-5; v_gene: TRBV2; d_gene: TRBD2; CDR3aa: CASSRDYLQETQYF; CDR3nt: TGTGCCAGCAGTAGGGACTACCTCCAAGAGACCCAGTACTTC
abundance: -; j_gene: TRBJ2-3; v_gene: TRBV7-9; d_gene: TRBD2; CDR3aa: CASSRSGMADTQYF; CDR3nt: TGTGCCAGCAGCCGAAGCGGGATGGCAGATACGCAGTATTTT
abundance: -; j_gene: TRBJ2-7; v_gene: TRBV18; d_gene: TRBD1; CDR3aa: CASSPRSIRGPEQYF; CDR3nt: TGTGCCAGCTCACCACGTAGTATTAGGGGGCCTGAGCAGTACTTC
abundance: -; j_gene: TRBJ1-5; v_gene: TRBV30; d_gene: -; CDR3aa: CAWSGQSNQPQHF; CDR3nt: TGTGCCTGGAGTGGACAGAGCAATCAGCCCCAGCATTTT
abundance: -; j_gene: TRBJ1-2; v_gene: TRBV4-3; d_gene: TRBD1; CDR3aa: CASSLLTGVSYGYTF; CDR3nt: TGCGCCAGCAGCCTCCTGACAGGGGTTAGTTATGGCTACACCTTC
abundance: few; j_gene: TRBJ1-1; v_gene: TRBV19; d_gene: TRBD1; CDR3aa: CATKSWGQGNTEAFF; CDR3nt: TGTGCCACTAAGAGCTGGGGACAGGGGAACACTGAAGCTTTCTTT
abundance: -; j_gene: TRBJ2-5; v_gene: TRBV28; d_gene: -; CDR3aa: CAAIGSPSDQETQYF; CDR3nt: TGTGCCGCGATCGGATCACCTAGCGACCAAGAGACCCAGTACTTC
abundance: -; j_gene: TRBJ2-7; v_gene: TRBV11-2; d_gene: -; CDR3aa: CASSPTSGSSYEQYF; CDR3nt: TGTGCCAGCAGCCCAACCTCCGGGAGCTCCTACGAGCAGTACTTC
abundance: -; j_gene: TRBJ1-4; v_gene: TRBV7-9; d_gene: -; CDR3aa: CASSLGGGRNWEKLFF; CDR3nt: TGTGCCAGCAGCTTGGGGGGAGGGAGGAATTGGGAAAAACTGTTTTTT
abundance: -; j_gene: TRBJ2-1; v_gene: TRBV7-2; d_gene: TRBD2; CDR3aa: CASSLVSGGGYNEQFF; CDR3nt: TGTGCCAGCAGCTTAGTTAGCGGGGGAGGATACAATGAGCAGTTCTTC
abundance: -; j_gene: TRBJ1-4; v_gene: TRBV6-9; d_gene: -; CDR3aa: CASSYCDRPYEKLFF; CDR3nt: TGTGCCAGCAGTTATTGCGACAGGCCCTATGAAAAACTGTTTTTT
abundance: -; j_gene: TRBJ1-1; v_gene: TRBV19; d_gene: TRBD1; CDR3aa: CASMSGTAGNTEAFF; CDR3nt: TGTGCCAGCATGTCCGGGACAGCAGGAAACACTGAAGCTTTCTTT
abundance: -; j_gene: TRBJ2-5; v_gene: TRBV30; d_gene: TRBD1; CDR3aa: CATSGGETQYF; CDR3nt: TGTGCCACGTCAGGGGGAGAGACCCAGTACTTC
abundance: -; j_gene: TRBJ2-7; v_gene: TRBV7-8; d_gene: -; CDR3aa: CASSGAYEQYF; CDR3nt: TGTGCCAGCAGCGGAGCCTACGAGCAGTACTTC
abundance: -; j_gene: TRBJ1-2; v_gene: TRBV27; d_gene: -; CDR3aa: CASSLSAPGRDYTF; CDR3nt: TGTGCCAGCAGTTTATCAGCCCCAGGGAGGGACTACACCTTC
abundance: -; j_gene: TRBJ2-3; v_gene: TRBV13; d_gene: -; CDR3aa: CASSLRGARDTQYF; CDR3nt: TGTGCCAGCAGCTTACGCGGGGCCCGAGATACGCAGTATTTT
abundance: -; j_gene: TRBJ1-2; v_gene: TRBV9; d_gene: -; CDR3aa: CASSVAAQSYGYTF; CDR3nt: TGTGCCAGCAGCGTCGCTGCACAGAGCTATGGCTACACCTTC